The count of the clone carrying this T cell receptor beta chain is one. No antigen is known for it. Produced via immunoSEQ multiplex PCR; TCRdb's table is partial and in-frame only. The data show 34,000 or so clones, 81% seen once. The sample comes from a study of OX40 agonist ivuxolimab in advanced cancers. Study-level results: Among expanded peripheral T cells, antigen specificity went undetermined.

The clonotype was recovered from an adult with an advanced solid tumor such as melanoma, head and neck, liver or kidney cancer. The sample in question was CD4+ or CD8+ T cells sorted from blood, obtained in a trial of the OX40 agonist ivuxolimab.

The CDR3 sequence is CASSPPSGGRDTQYF. For the CDR3, the DNA is TGTGCCAGCAGCCCGCCCAGCGGGGGGAGAGATACGCAGTATTTT. The chain has TRBV5-4 and TRBJ2-3, with 9 bases lining up with TRBD2. Per germline, CDR1 SGHNT and CDR2 YYREEE (reference sequence). The CDR3 loop spans 15 amino acids. With 4 bases clipped from V and 5 bases from J, the junction kept 8 bases outside the gene matches.